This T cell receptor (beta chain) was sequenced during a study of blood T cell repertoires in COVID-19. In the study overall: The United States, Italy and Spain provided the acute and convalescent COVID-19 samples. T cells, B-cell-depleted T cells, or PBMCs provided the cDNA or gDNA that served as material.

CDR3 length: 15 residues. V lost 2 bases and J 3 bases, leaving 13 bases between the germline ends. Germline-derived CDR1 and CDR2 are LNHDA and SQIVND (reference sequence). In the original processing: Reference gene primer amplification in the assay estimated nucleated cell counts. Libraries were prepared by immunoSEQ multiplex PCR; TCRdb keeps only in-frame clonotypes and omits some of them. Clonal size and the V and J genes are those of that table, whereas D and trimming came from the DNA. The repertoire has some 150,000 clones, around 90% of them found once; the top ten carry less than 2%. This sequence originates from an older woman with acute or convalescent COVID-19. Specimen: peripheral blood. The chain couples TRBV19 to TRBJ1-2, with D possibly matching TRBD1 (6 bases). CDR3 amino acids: CASSINRGAHYGYTF. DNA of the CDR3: TGTGCCAGTAGTATAAATCGGGGGGCGCACTATGGCTACACCTTC.